The sample holds many counts of the clone carrying this TCR beta chain. The antigen is unknown. Described time point: patch test 1, 2 weeks after DPC sensitization. Treatment defined: therapeutic diphenylcyclopropenone sensitization with weekly scalp DPC. This entry is derived from a study of human T cells and chemical hapten exposure. Study-wide results and caveats: As patch test score rose, PT1 expanded TCR counts tended to rise as well. Sensitizing with DPC caused no change in TCRs above 1 in 1000 frequency.

Per germline, CDR1 MDHEN and CDR2 SYDVKM. Trimming stripped 5 bases from V and 10 bases from J, with 9 bases between. The CDR3 runs 11 residues. TCRdb re-derived calls from the RACE reads in MiXCR, one entry per CDR3 protein. Of under 450,000 distinct CDR3 sequences in the sample, 4% to 5.5% are singletons; the top ten hold 2% to 2.5%. The genes are TRBV28 and TRBJ2-1, with D uncertain. Sequencing was performed on whole blood, taken in connection with sensitization to the hapten diphenylcyclopropenone (DPC). The TCR was taken from a woman between 45 and 65 years old with alopecia areata. Some clones in this sample may be carry-over from other donors' samples. For the CDR3, the DNA is TGTGCCAGCAGTAAGCGCGGCGAGCAGTTCTTC. Its protein product is CASSKRGEQFF.